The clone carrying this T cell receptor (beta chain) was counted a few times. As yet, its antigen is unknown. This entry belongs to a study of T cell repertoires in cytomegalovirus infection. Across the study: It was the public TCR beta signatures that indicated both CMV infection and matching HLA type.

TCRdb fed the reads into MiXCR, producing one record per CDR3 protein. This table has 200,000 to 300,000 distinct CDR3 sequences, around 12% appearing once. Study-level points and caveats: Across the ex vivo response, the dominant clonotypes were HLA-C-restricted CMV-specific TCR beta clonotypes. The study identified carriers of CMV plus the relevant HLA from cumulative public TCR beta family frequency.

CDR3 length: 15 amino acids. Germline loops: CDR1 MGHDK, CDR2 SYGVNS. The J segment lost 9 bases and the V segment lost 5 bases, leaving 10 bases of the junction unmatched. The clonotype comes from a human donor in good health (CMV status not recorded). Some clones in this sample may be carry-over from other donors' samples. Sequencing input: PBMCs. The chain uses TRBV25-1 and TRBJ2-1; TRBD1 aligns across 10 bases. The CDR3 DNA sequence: TGTGCCAGCAGTCCCCGACAGGGGGCAGGTGGTGAGCAGTTCTTC. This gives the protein CASSPRQGAGGEQFF.